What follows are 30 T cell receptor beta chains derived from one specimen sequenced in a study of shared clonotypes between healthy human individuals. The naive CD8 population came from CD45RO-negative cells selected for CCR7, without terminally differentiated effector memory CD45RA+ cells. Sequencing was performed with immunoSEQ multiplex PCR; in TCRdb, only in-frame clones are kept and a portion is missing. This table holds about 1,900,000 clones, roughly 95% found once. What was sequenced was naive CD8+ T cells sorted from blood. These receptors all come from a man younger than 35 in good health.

The CDR3 is CASSLTPLADTQYF. The CDR3 DNA is TGTGCCAGCAGCCTTACTCCACTAGCGGATACGCAGTATTTT. The genes are TRBV7-2 and TRBJ2-3, with 7 bases lining up with TRBD2. This CDR3 contains 14 residues. Germline CDR1 reads SGHTA; CDR2 reads FQGNSA. V dropped 5 bases and J dropped 6; count of bases not matched to a gene: 8.

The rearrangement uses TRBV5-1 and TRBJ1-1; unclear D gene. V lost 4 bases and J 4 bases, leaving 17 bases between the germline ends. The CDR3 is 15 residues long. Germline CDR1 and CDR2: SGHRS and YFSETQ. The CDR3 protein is CASSQTRELSTEAFF. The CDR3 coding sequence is TGCGCCAGCAGCCAAACCCGAGAGCTTAGCACTGAAGCTTTCTTT.

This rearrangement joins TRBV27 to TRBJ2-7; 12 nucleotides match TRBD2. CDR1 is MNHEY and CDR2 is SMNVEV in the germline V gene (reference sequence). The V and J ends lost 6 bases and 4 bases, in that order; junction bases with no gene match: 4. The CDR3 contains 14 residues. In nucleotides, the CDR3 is TGTGCCAGCAGGGTACTAGCGGGAGGTTACGAGCAGTACTTC. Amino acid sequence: CASRVLAGGYEQYF.

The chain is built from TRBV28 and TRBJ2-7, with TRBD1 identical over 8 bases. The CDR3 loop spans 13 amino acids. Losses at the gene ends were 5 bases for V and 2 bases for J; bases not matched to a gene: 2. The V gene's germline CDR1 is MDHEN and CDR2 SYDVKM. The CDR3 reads CASSHRGTYEQYF. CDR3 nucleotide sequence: TGTGCCAGCAGTCACAGGGGGACCTACGAGCAGTACTTC.

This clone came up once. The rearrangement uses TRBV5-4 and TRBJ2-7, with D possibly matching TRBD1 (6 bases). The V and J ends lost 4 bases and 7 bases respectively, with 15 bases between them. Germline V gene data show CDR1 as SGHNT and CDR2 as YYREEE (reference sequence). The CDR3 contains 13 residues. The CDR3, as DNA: TGTGCCAGCAGCCCTTGGACAGTAGAAGAGCAGTACTTC. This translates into CASSPWTVEEQYF.

This CDR3 is CASSENRAGPDEQYF. The CDR3, as DNA: TGCGCCAGCAGTGAGAATCGGGCGGGGCCAGACGAGCAGTACTTC. The gene calls are TRBV10-2 and TRBJ2-7; D is perhaps TRBD2 (6 bases). V was shortened by 2 bases and J by 5 bases, with 16 bases between the two germline ends. Germline loops: CDR1 WSHSY, CDR2 SAAADI. The CDR3 contains 15 residues.

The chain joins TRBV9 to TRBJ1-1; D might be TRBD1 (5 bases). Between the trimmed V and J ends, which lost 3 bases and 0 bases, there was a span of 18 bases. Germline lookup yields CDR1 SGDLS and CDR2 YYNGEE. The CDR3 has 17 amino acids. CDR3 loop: CASSEPLTGLMNTEAFF. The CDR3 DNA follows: TGTGCCAGCAGCGAACCTCTGACGGGACTTATGAACACTGAAGCTTTCTTT.

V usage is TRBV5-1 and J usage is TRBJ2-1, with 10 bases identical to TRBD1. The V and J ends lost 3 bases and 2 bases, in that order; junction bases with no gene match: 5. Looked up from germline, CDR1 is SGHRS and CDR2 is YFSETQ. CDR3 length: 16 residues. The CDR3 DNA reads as TGCGCCAGCAGCTCGCACGGACAGGGGGCCTACAATGAGCAGTTCTTC. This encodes CASSSHGQGAYNEQFF.

CDR3 region: CASSWRTGGFVANEKLFF. In DNA form, the CDR3 reads TGTGCCAGCAGCTGGAGAACAGGGGGATTCGTGGCTAATGAAAAACTGTTTTTT. V gene TRBV7-2 combines with J gene TRBJ1-4; 8 nucleotides match TRBD1. Germline V lookup: CDR1 SGHTA, CDR2 FQGNSA. Unmatched junction bases numbered 13, after V lost 4 bases and J lost 3 bases. This CDR3 is 18 amino acids long.

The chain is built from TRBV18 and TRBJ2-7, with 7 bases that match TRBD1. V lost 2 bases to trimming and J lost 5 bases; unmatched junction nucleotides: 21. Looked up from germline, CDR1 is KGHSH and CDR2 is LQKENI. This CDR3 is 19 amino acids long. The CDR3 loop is CASSPYGQEQRDPLDEQYF. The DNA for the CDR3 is TGTGCCAGCTCACCATATGGACAGGAGCAGAGGGACCCCCTGGACGAGCAGTACTTC.

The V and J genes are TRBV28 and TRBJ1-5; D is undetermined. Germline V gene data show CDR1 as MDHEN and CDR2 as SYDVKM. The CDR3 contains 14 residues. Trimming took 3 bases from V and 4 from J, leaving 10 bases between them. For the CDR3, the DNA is TGTGCCAGCAGTTTCCACGTATCTAATCAGCCCCAGCATTTT. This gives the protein CASSFHVSNQPQHF.

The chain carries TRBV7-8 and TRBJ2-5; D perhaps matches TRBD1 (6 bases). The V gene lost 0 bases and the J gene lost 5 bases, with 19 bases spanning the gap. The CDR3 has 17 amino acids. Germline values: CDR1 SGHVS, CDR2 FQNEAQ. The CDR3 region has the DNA TGTGCCAGCAGCTTAGCAACAGAGGGGGAAGTAGGGGAGACCCAGTACTTC. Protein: CASSLATEGEVGETQYF.

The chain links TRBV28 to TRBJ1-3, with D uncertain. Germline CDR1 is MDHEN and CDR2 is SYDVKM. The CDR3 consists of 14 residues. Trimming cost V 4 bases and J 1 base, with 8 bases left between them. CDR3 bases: TGTGCCAGCAGTTCGGTCAGTTCTGGAAACACCATATATTTT. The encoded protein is CASSSVSSGNTIYF. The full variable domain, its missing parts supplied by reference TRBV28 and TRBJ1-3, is DVKVTQSSRYLVKRTGEKVFLECVQDMDHENMFWYRQDPGLGLRLIYFSYDVKMKEKGDIPEGYSVSREKKERFSLILESASTNQTSMYLCASSSVSSGNTIYFGEGSWLTVV.

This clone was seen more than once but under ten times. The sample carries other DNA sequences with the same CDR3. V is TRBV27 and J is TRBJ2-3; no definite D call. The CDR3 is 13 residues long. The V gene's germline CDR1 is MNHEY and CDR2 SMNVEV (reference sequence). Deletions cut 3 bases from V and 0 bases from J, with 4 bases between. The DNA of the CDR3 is TGTGCCAGCAGTTTGACTAGCACAGATACGCAGTATTTT. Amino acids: CASSLTSTDTQYF.

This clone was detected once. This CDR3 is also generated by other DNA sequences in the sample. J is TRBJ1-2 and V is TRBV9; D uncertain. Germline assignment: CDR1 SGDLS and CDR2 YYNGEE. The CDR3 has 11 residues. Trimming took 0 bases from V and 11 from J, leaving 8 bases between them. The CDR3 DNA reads TGTGCCAGCAGCGTAGGATTGGGGTACACCTTC. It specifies CASSVGLGYTF.

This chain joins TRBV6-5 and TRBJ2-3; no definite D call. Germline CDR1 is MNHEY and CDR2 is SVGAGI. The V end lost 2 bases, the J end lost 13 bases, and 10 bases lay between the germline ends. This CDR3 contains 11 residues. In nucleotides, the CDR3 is TGTGCCAGCAGTTACGGAGCTGGGGAGTATTTT. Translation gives CASSYGAGEYF.

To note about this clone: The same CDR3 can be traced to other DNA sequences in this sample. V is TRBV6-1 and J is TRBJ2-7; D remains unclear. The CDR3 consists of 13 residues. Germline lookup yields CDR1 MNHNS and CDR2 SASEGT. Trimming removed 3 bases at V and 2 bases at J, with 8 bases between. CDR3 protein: CASSEGRTYEQYF. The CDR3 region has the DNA TGTGCCAGCAGTGAGGGCCGCACCTACGAGCAGTACTTC.

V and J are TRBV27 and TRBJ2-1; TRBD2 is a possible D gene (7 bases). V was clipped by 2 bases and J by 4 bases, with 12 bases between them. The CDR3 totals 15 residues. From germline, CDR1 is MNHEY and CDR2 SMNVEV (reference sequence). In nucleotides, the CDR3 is TGTGCCAGCAGTTTACTGGGAGGGGGATACAATGAGCAGTTCTTC. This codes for CASSLLGGGYNEQFF.

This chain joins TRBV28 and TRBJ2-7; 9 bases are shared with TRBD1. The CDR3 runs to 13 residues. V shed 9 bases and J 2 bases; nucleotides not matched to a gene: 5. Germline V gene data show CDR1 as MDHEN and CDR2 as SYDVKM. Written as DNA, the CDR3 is TGTGCCAGTCACGGACAGGGGACCTACGAGCAGTACTTC. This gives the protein CASHGQGTYEQYF.

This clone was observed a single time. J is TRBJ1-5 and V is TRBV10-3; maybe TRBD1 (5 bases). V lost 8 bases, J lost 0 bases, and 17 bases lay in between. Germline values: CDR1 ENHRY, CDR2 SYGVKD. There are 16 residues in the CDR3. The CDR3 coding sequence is TGTGCCATCGAACTGGGGGACTTTTATAGCAATCAGCCCCAGCATTTT. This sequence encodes CAIELGDFYSNQPQHF.

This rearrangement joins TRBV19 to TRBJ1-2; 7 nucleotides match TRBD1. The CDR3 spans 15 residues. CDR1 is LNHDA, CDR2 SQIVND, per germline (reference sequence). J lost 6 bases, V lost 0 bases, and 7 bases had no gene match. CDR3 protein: CASSIDQGTADGYTF. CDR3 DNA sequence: TGTGCCAGTAGTATAGATCAAGGGACAGCGGATGGCTACACCTTC.

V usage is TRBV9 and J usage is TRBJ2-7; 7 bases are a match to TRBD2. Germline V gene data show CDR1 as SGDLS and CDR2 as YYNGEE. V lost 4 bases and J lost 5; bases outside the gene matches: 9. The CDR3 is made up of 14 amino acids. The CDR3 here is CASSSGTNPNEQYF. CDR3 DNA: TGTGCCAGCAGCTCCGGGACTAATCCCAACGAGCAGTACTTC.

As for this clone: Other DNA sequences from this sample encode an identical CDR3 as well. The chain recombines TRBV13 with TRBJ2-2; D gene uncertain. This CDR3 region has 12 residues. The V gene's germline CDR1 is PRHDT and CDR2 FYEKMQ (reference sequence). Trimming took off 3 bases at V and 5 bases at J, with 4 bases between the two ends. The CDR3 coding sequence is TGTGCCAGCAGCTTGAGGACCGGGGAGCTGTTTTTT. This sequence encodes CASSLRTGELFF.

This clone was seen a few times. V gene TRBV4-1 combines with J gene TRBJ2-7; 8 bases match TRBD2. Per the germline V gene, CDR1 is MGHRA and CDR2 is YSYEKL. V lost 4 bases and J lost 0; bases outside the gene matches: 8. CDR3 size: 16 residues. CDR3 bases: TGCGCCAGCAGCCCTCTACCGGGAGGGAGCTCCTACGAGCAGTACTTC. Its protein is CASSPLPGGSSYEQYF.

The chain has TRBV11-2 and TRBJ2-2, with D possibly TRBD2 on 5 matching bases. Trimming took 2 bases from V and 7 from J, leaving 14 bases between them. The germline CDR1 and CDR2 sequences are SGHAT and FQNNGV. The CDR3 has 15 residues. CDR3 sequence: CASSLYRVGDGELFF. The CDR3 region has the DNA TGTGCCAGCAGCTTATACCGGGTCGGGGACGGGGAGCTGTTTTTT.

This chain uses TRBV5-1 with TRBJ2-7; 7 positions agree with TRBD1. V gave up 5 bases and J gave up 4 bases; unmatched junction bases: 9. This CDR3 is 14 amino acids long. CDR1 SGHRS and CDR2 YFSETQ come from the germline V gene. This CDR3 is CASSSRDSGYEQYF. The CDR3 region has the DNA TGCGCCAGCAGTTCTCGGGACAGTGGGTACGAGCAGTACTTC.

CDR3 DNA: TGTGCCAGCAGTTTATCATTCTTCAGGGAGGAGGACACCGGGGAGCTGTTTTTT. Residues: CASSLSFFREEDTGELFF. The chain is built from TRBV27 and TRBJ2-2; perhaps TRBD2 as D (6 bases). The CDR3 consists of 18 residues. Germline CDR1 is MNHEY and CDR2 is SMNVEV (reference sequence). The V gene lost 0 bases and the J gene lost 3 bases, with 17 bases spanning the gap.

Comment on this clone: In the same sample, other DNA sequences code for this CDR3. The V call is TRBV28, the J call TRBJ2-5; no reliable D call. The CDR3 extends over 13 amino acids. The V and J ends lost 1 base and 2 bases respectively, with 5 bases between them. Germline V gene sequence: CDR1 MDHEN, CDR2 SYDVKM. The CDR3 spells CASSLLPQETQYF. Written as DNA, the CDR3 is TGTGCCAGCAGTTTATTGCCACAAGAGACCCAGTACTTC. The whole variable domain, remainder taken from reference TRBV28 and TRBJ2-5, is DVKVTQSSRYLVKRTGEKVFLECVQDMDHENMFWYRQDPGLGLRLIYFSYDVKMKEKGDIPEGYSVSREKKERFSLILESASTNQTSMYLCASSLLPQETQYFGPGTRLLVL.

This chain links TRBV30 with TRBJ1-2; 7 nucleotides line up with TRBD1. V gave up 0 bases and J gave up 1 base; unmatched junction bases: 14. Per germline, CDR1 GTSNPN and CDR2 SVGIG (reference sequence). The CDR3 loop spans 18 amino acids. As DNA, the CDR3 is TGTGCCTGGAGTGTATCCCGTATTACAGGGGACTATAACTATGGCTACACCTTC. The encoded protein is CAWSVSRITGDYNYGYTF.

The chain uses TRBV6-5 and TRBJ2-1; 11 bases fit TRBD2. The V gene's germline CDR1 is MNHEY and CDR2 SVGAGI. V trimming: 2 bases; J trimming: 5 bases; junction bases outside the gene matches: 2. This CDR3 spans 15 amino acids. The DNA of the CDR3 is TGTGCCAGCAGTTACATAGCGGGGGGGAACAATGAGCAGTTCTTC. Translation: CASSYIAGGNNEQFF.